The 30 T cell receptor beta chains below come from one sample, sequenced in a study of blood T cell repertoires in COVID-19. Data came from immunoSEQ multiplex PCR; TCRdb stores just in-frame clones and leaves some out. The table lists some 250,000 clones, 86% of them singletons. Input material: PBMCs or T cells enriched from blood (not recorded which). The source is a woman between 40 and 55 years old with acute COVID-19.

This chain uses TRBV24-1 with TRBJ1-2; D unresolved. Trimming cost V 5 bases and J 4 bases, with 10 bases left between them. The CDR3 contains 13 residues. Germline-derived CDR1 and CDR2 are KGHDR and SFDVKD. CDR3 sequence (DNA): TGTGCCACCAGTGGAATCACTGGCTATGGCTACACCTTC. Translation: CATSGITGYGYTF.

The gene calls are TRBV19 and TRBJ2-1; 8 bases line up with TRBD2. Germline assignment: CDR1 LNHDA and CDR2 SQIVND (reference sequence). The CDR3 extends over 15 amino acids. V gave up 3 bases and J gave up 5 bases; unmatched junction bases: 6. The CDR3 loop is CASSIWAGGNNEQFF. In DNA form, the CDR3 reads TGTGCCAGTAGTATTTGGGCGGGAGGAAACAATGAGCAGTTCTTC.

The chain carries TRBV7-8 and TRBJ1-1; the D gene is possibly TRBD1 (6 bases). Looked up from germline, CDR1 is SGHVS and CDR2 is FQNEAQ. The CDR3 has 15 residues. The V gene lost 6 bases and the J gene lost 1 base, with 15 bases spanning the gap. The CDR3, as DNA: TGTGCCAGCAGTTTTGACAGGTCCGCGAACACTGAAGCTTTCTTT. Amino acid sequence: CASSFDRSANTEAFF.

The chain recombines TRBV12-3 or TRBV12-4 with TRBJ2-7; D possibly corresponds to TRBD2 (5 bases). The CDR3 is made up of 11 amino acids. The V gene lost 4 bases and the J gene lost 7 bases, with 8 bases spanning the gap. Written as DNA, the CDR3 is TGTGCCAGCAGTTCCGAGCGGGAGCAGTACTTC. Protein product: CASSSEREQYF.

The V call is TRBV19, the J call TRBJ2-1, with D uncertain. Germline-derived CDR1 and CDR2 are LNHDA and SQIVND (reference sequence). Trimming removed 5 bases from V and 0 bases from J, with 11 bases in between. The CDR3 runs 15 residues. CDR3 in DNA: TGTGCCAGTAGTTTCCTAGGTGGCTCCTACAATGAGCAGTTCTTC. It codes for CASSFLGGSYNEQFF.

This clone came up once. The junction departs from germline at one end; a sequencing error may be responsible. The chain has TRBV24-1 and TRBJ2-1; D ambiguous. This CDR3 has 17 residues. Looked up from germline, CDR1 is KGHDR and CDR2 is SFDVKD. The CDR3 DNA is TGTGCCACAAGTGATTTTAAGCGCGACCATTCCTACAATGAGCAGTTCTTC. Translation gives CATSDFKRDHSYNEQFF.

The gene calls are TRBV29-1 and TRBJ1-1; TRBD1 matches at 7 bases. Per germline, CDR1 SQVTM and CDR2 ANQGSEA. V trimming: 7 bases; J trimming: 3 bases; junction bases outside the gene matches: 8. The CDR3 length is 13 residues. The CDR3 sequence is CSGKGQPHTEAFF. CDR3 coding DNA: TGCAGCGGAAAGGGACAGCCTCACACTGAAGCTTTCTTT. Drawing the rest from reference TRBV29-1 and TRBJ1-1, the complete variable domain is SAVISQKPSRDICQRGTSLTIQCQVDSQVTMMFWYRQQPGQSLTLIATANQGSEATYESGFVIDKFPISRPNLTFSTLTVSNMSPEDSSIYLCSGKGQPHTEAFFGQGTRLTVV.

This chain connects TRBV7-5 to TRBJ1-5; the listed D gene, TRBD1, was not tested against the DNA. TRBV7-5 is classified as a pseudogene. This CDR3 contains 16 residues. The CDR3 protein is CVRRLRMTGINQPQHF. The CDR3 region has the DNA TGTGTCAGAAGACTACGTATGACAGGGATAAATCAGCCCCAGCATTTT.

This clone was seen a few times. J is TRBJ2-7 and V is TRBV28; 10 bases align to TRBD2. V was clipped by 7 bases and J by 3 bases; unmatched bases: 12. CDR3 length equals 16 residues. Per germline, CDR1 MDHEN and CDR2 SYDVKM. The DNA for the CDR3 is TGTGCCAGCATCCCGGGGGGGGCTAGCGGGAGCTACGAGCAGTACTTC. It codes for CASIPGGASGSYEQYF.

The J gene is TRBJ2-3, the V gene TRBV9; 15 positions agree with TRBD2. V lost 3 bases to trimming and J lost 4 bases; unmatched junction nucleotides: 3. Germline CDR1 and CDR2: SGDLS and YYNGEE. There are 16 residues in the CDR3. The DNA for the CDR3 is TGTGCCAGCAGCGCTGGACTAGCGGGAGGGGCAGATACGCAGTATTTT. Amino acid sequence: CASSAGLAGGADTQYF.

The chain carries TRBV14 and TRBJ2-7, with TRBD2 matching 11 bases. In germline, CDR1 is SGHDN, CDR2 FVKESK. This CDR3 has 17 amino acids. V lost 1 base and J lost 5; bases outside the gene matches: 10. The CDR3 DNA reads TGTGCCAGCAGCCAAGTGAGAACTAGCGGGAGATTTCACGAGCAGTACTTC. This sequence encodes CASSQVRTSGRFHEQYF.

V is TRBV7-8 and J is TRBJ2-2, with 7 bases that match TRBD1. The V segment lost 5 bases and the J segment 2 bases; nucleotides outside the gene matches: 11. Germline lookup yields CDR1 SGHVS and CDR2 FQNEAQ. CDR3 length: 17 residues. The CDR3 loop is CASSGYRQGSNTGELFF. CDR3 DNA: TGTGCCAGCAGCGGATACCGACAGGGCTCCAACACCGGGGAGCTGTTTTTT.

The rearrangement joins TRBV15 to TRBJ1-1, with a weak D call TRBD1 (6 bases). With 11 bases removed from V and 1 base from J, the gap between germline ends came to 14 bases. CDR1 is LNHNV and CDR2 is YYDKDF in the germline V gene (reference sequence). The CDR3 is made up of 13 amino acids. The CDR3 nucleotides are TGTGCCTCCACACAGGGACGGAACACTGAAGCTTTCTTT. Its protein is CASTQGRNTEAFF.

The chain combines TRBV7-8 with TRBJ2-7; 8 bases agree with TRBD2. Trimming took 11 bases from V and 3 from J; bases not matched to a gene: 18. The CDR3 loop spans 16 amino acids. The V gene's germline CDR1 is SGHVS and CDR2 FQNEAQ. The CDR3 sequence is CACVDPTVSGNYEQYF. The CDR3 nucleotides are TGTGCCTGTGTAGACCCCACTGTTAGCGGGAACTACGAGCAGTACTTC. Using reference TRBV7-8 and TRBJ2-7 for the parts outside the CDR3, the full variable domain is GAGVSQSPRYKVAKRGQDVALRCDPISGHVSLFWYQQALGQGPEFLTYFQNEAQLDKSGLPSDRFFAERPEGSVSTLKIQRTQQEDSAVYLCACVDPTVSGNYEQYFGPGTRLTVT.

The chain links TRBV11-3 to TRBJ2-7, with a possible D match to TRBD2 (5 bases). V lost 3 bases, J lost 1 base, and 10 bases lay in between. The CDR3 covers 14 residues. Germline CDR1 reads SGHNT; CDR2 reads YENEEA. The CDR3 DNA sequence: TGTGCCAGCAGCTTTCGCAGCGGATCCTACGAGCAGTACTTC. Translation: CASSFRSGSYEQYF.

The gene calls are TRBV12-3 or TRBV12-4 and TRBJ2-1; 14 nucleotides align to TRBD2. The junction had 4 bases not matched to a gene; V was cut back by 10 bases and J by 8 bases. This CDR3 contains 13 residues. The CDR3 region has the DNA TGTGCCACTTCGGGACTAGCGGGAGATGAGCAGTTCTTC. This translates into CATSGLAGDEQFF.

This clone was detected only once. The sample carries other DNA sequences with the same CDR3. The rearrangement links TRBV30 to TRBJ2-7, with TRBD2 matching over 11 bases. With V trimmed by 2 bases and J by 3 bases, 6 bases remained unmatched. The germline V gene has CDR1 GTSNPN and CDR2 SVGIG (reference sequence). The CDR3 is 15 amino acids. CDR3 bases: TGTGCCTGGAGTAGGGGGACTAGCGGAAACTACGAGCAGTACTTC. This encodes CAWSRGTSGNYEQYF.

The gene calls are TRBV18 and TRBJ2-7; 15 bases line up with TRBD2. This CDR3 has 16 amino acids. Germline V lookup: CDR1 KGHSH, CDR2 LQKENI. V dropped 3 bases and J dropped 4; count of bases not matched to a gene: 4. The CDR3 loop is CASSPGLAGGAYEQYF. DNA of the CDR3: TGTGCCAGCTCACCGGGACTAGCGGGAGGAGCTTACGAGCAGTACTTC.

J is TRBJ1-1 and V is TRBV7-6; TRBD1 is a possible D gene (5 bases). Trimming shortened V by 1 base and J by 4 bases, and 13 bases separated the two germline ends. The CDR3 has 15 residues. CDR1 and CDR2 (germline): SGHVS, FNYEAQ. The CDR3 DNA reads as TGTGCCAGCAGCTTAGTGGGGGAGGAGGGCACTGAAGCTTTCTTT. Protein product: CASSLVGEEGTEAFF. Full variable domain (outside the CDR3, taken from reference TRBV7-6 and TRBJ1-1): GAGVSQSPRYKVTKRGQDVALRCDPISGHVSLYWYRQALGQGPEFLTYFNYEAQQDKSGLPNDRFSAERPEGSISTLTIQRTEQRDSAMYRCASSLVGEEGTEAFFGQGTRLTVV.

The CDR3 region has the DNA TGTGCCAGCAGCCAGTTTCAGCGGGAGCGCACAGATACGCAGTATTTT. Protein sequence: CASSQFQRERTDTQYF. The rearrangement links TRBV14 to TRBJ2-3; 8 bases are shared with TRBD2. CDR1 and CDR2 from the germline V gene are SGHDN and FVKESK. J lost 1 base, V lost 3 bases, and 6 bases had no gene match. CDR3 size: 16 residues.

The gene calls are TRBV19 and TRBJ1-5, with 8 bases fitting TRBD1. The CDR3 is made up of 15 amino acids. Germline V lookup: CDR1 LNHDA, CDR2 SQIVND (reference sequence). The trim removed 3 bases at V and 6 bases at J, leaving 7 bases unmatched. The CDR3 loop reads CASSMAGGEGQPQHF. The CDR3 DNA sequence: TGTGCCAGTAGTATGGCAGGGGGCGAGGGTCAGCCCCAGCATTTT.

This clone has just one count. This chain joins TRBV6-1 and TRBJ1-5, with D possibly TRBD1 on 6 matching bases. Trimming removed 3 bases at V and 6 bases at J, with 12 bases between. CDR3 size: 14 residues. Germline V CDR1 and CDR2: MNHNS, SASEGT. Here the CDR3 reads CASSDQGRSQPQHF. Here the CDR3 DNA reads TGTGCCAGCAGTGATCAGGGGCGTAGTCAGCCCCAGCATTTT.

This chain joins TRBV9 and TRBJ1-1, with 7 nucleotides matching TRBD1. CDR1 and CDR2 (germline): SGDLS, YYNGEE. There are 14 residues in the CDR3. Germline trimming cut 3 bases from V and 2 bases from J; bases unmatched to any gene: 4. DNA of the CDR3: TGTGCCAGCAGCGGGGGACAGATAAACACTGAAGCTTTCTTT. Encoded protein: CASSGGQINTEAFF.

The genes are TRBV2 and TRBJ2-1; TRBD2 matches 11 bases. This CDR3 has 14 residues. The V gene end was trimmed by 5 bases and the J gene end by 5 bases; junction bases not matched to a gene: 2. CDR1 and CDR2 (germline): SNHLY, FYNNEI. The CDR3 region is CASSLAGGDNEQFF. The CDR3, as DNA: TGTGCCAGCAGTCTAGCGGGAGGCGACAATGAGCAGTTCTTC.

The chain combines TRBV28 with TRBJ2-7; D perhaps matches TRBD1 (5 bases). This CDR3 has 12 residues. The V end lost 6 bases, the J end lost 3 bases, and 9 bases lay between the germline ends. Germline assignment: CDR1 MDHEN and CDR2 SYDVKM. CDR3 amino acids: CASRGRDYEQYF. The CDR3 nucleotides are TGTGCCAGCAGGGGCAGGGACTACGAGCAGTACTTC.

This chain uses TRBV28 with TRBJ1-2; D perhaps matches TRBD1 (6 bases). The CDR3 length is 15 residues. Trimming removed 9 bases at V and 1 base at J, with 18 bases between. Germline V gene sequence: CDR1 MDHEN, CDR2 SYDVKM. The CDR3 protein is CASGGRGARNYGYTF. The CDR3 bases are TGTGCCAGTGGTGGCAGGGGAGCCCGTAACTATGGCTACACCTTC.

The V and J genes are TRBV27 and TRBJ1-4, with D possibly matching TRBD1 (5 bases). This CDR3 is built from 15 residues. Germline V CDR1 and CDR2: MNHEY, SMNVEV (reference sequence). V was pared by 7 bases and J by 1 base, with 13 bases between. The CDR3 coding sequence is TGTGCCAGCAAACCAACCCAGGGAACTAATGAAAAACTGTTTTTT. Encoded protein: CASKPTQGTNEKLFF.

This chain joins TRBV2 and TRBJ2-1; 10 bases are shared with TRBD1. V shed 7 bases, J shed 9 bases, and the junction held 9 bases outside the gene matches. Germline assignment: CDR1 SNHLY and CDR2 FYNNEI. There are 14 residues in the CDR3. The CDR3 protein is CASIRVGTGAEQFF. In DNA form, the CDR3 reads TGTGCCAGCATCAGAGTGGGGACAGGGGCTGAGCAGTTCTTC.

The chain uses TRBV7-9 and TRBJ1-2; 8 nucleotides agree with TRBD1. V trimming: 4 bases; J trimming: 4 bases; junction bases outside the gene matches: 5. The CDR3 covers 14 residues. From germline, CDR1 is SEHNR and CDR2 FQNEAQ (reference sequence). CDR3: CASSWTGLAYGYTF. The CDR3 DNA is TGTGCCAGCAGCTGGACAGGGTTGGCCTATGGCTACACCTTC.

This rearrangement joins TRBV6-2 or TRBV6-3 to TRBJ2-3; a weak D match, TRBD2 (6 bases). Looked up from germline, CDR1 is MNHEY and CDR2 is SVGEGT. The germline V and J ends were trimmed by 5 bases and 2 bases, with 17 bases remaining between them. The CDR3 loop spans 16 amino acids. The CDR3 region is CASSQLGTGDTDTQYF. The CDR3 region has the DNA TGTGCCAGCAGTCAGCTAGGGACGGGAGACACAGATACGCAGTATTTT.